This T cell receptor (beta chain) emerged from a study of T cell clones after liver transplantation. The overall study: HCV positivity affected three of eight recipients; the rest lacked autoimmune or viral indications. Findings and caveats of the study: Compared with third party-reactive sequences, donor-reactive ones declined more, independent of withdrawal success. These preliminary findings come from unstandardized post-transplant sampling times.

This table comes from immunoSEQ multiplex PCR, and its TCRdb copy is limited to in-frame clones, with some not included. The sample yields tens of thousands of clones, roughly 83% seen once. With regard to this clone: Antigen: not known.

Thawed unstimulated PBMCs were FACS-sorted by CD3, CD4 and CD8 into two populations. The clonotype originates from a human donor who received a liver transplant. Source: CD4+ T cells from blood, taken before liver transplant.

CDR3 nucleotide sequence: TGTGCCAGCAGCTTATTCCTGACAGATACGCAGTATTTT. This codes for CASSLFLTDTQYF. The chain links TRBV7-3 to TRBJ2-3; no reliable D call. The V end lost 2 bases, the J end lost 3 bases, and 6 bases lay between the germline ends. Per germline, CDR1 SGHTA and CDR2 FQGTGA. The CDR3 runs 13 residues.